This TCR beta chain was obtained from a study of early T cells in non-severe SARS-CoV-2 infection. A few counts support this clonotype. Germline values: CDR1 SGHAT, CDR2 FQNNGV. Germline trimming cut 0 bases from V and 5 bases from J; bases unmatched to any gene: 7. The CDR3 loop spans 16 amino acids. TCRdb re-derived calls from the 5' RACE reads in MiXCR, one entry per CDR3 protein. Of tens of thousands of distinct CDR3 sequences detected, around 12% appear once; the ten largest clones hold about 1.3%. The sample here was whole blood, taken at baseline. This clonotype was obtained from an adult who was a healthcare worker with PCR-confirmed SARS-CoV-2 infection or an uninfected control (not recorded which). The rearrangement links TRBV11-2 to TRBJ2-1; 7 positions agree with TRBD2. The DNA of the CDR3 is TGTGCCAGCAGCTTAGACTACAGCGGGGCCAACAATGAGCAGTTCTTC. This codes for CASSLDYSGANNEQFF.